Sequencing of this TCR beta chain was carried out in a study of blood T cell repertoires in COVID-19. Study details: COVID-19 samples from acute and convalescent phases originated in the United States, Italy and Spain. Sources were T cells, B-cell-depleted T cells, or PBMCs; the material itself was cDNA or gDNA.

With 7 bases clipped from V and 13 bases from J, the junction kept 7 bases outside the gene matches. The CDR3 is 11 amino acids. CDR1 is MNHEY, CDR2 SVGAGI, per germline. Original processing methods: Researchers report that nucleated cell counts were estimated from reference gene primer amplification. Only in-frame clones appear in the TCRdb table, and some are missing; sequencing was by immunoSEQ multiplex PCR. V and J calls and clone size are those listed in that table; D and trimming were worked out from the DNA. Of about 76,000 clones listed, around 83% are singletons. The TCR was taken from a human donor in a cohort sampled during active COVID-19. The chain uses TRBV6-5 and TRBJ1-1; 9 bases map to TRBD1. What was sequenced was peripheral blood. The CDR3 DNA is TGTGCCAGCACCGGGACAGGGAGGGATTTCTTT. It specifies CASTGTGRDFF.